This is a list of T cell receptor beta chains from one sample in a study of blood T cell repertoires in COVID-19. Only in-frame clones appear in the TCRdb table, and some are missing; sequencing was by immunoSEQ multiplex PCR. Altogether 170,000 or so clones are present, more than 90% being singletons, with the ten largest covering approximately 0.48%. The sequencing input was peripheral blood. The receptors were sampled from a man between 50 and 59 years old with acute or convalescent COVID-19. The CDR3 runs from the conserved cysteine through the conserved F or W. The order of the fields is V gene, clone size, D gene, J gene, CDR3 DNA, CDR3 protein. The D gene is left open where the match is weak. Only part of the rows carry a size: once, few, many, or a class if the clone is expanded.

TRBV9	NA	NA	TRBJ2-1	TGTGCCAGCAGCGTAGCTGGGGGGGGCCCCCGCAATGAGCAGTTCTTC	CASSVAGGGPRNEQFF
TRBV6-5	NA	NA	TRBJ2-7	TGTGCCAGCAGTTACGGAGCACGCTCCTACGAGCAGTACTTC	CASSYGARSYEQYF
TRBV7-9	NA	TRBD1	TRBJ1-1	TGTGCCAGCAGCATCCAAGCCGGGACAGGGTACACTGAAGCTTTCTTT	CASSIQAGTGYTEAFF
TRBV19	NA	NA	TRBJ2-5	TGTGCCAGTAGTAACGCGGGGTACGAGACCCAGTACTTC	CASSNAGYETQYF
TRBV7-3	NA	NA	TRBJ2-2	TGTGCCAGCAGCCGCTTCTCCGGGGGGAACACCGGGGAGCTGTTTTTT	CASSRFSGGNTGELFF
TRBV5-5	NA	TRBD1	TRBJ2-2	TGTGCCAGCTCAAAAGCGGGACAGGGGGACACCGGGGAGCTGTTTTTT	CASSKAGQGDTGELFF
TRBV6-5	NA	TRBD1	TRBJ1-2	TGTGCCAGCAGTTCTTGGACAGGGGGGCACTATGGCTACACCTTC	CASSSWTGGHYGYTF
TRBV25-1	NA	TRBD1	TRBJ1-2	TGTGCCAGCAGTGGAGAGGACAGGGGCTATGGCTACACCTTC	CASSGEDRGYGYTF
TRBV5-1	once	NA	TRBJ1-4	TGCGCCAGCAGCTTGGGAGTTGACAGGATTGAAAAACTGTTTTTT	CASSLGVDRIEKLFF
TRBV19	NA	NA	TRBJ2-7	TGTGCCAGTAGTACCACGGGACTCTTATACGAGCAGTACTTC	CASSTTGLLYEQYF
TRBV6-2/TRBV6-3	NA	TRBD2	TRBJ2-4	TGTGCCAGCAGTAAAGGACTAGCGGAGATACTACTAGCCAAAAACATTCAGTACTTC	CASSKGLAEILLAKNIQYF
TRBV21-1	NA	NA	TRBJ2-2	TGTGCCAGCAGCAAAGATAAGTTCAGGGTCGCCGGGGAGCTGTTTTTT	CASSKDKFRVAGELFF
TRBV7-9	once	TRBD1	TRBJ2-1	TGTGCCAGCACCCCGGGACAGACTAATAATGAGCAGTTCTTC	CASTPGQTNNEQFF
TRBV5-6	NA	TRBD2	TRBJ2-5	TGTGCCAGCAGCTCAATACACGGGGGGGTGACCCAGTACTTC	CASSSIHGGVTQYF
TRBV7-8	NA	NA	TRBJ1-1	TGTGCCAGCAGCTTGGAACGCGGCACTGAAGCTTTCTTT	CASSLERGTEAFF
TRBV5-4	NA	NA	TRBJ1-2	TGTGCCAGCAGCTTGGCCGGTGGGAGCCGGGGCTACACCTTC	CASSLAGGSRGYTF
TRBV5-1	NA	NA	TRBJ2-7	TGCGCCAGCAGCTTGAGTCAACAGGGTACCGAGCAGTACTTC	CASSLSQQGTEQYF
TRBV28	once	TRBD2	TRBJ2-7	TGTGCCAGCAGTTTGACTAGCGGGACCTACGAGCAGTACTTC	CASSLTSGTYEQYF
TRBV7-9	NA	TRBD1	TRBJ1-2	TGTGCCAGCAGCTTTTCCTCCGGACAGGGGTATGGCTACACCTTC	CASSFSSGQGYGYTF
TRBV7-6	once	TRBD2	TRBJ2-5	TGTGCCAGCAGCTTAGCTGGCTCGGTAGCGGGGGAGACCCAGTACTTC	CASSLAGSVAGETQYF
TRBV28	NA	NA	TRBJ1-2	TGTGCCAGCAGTTGGACTTCCTATGGCTACACCTTC	CASSWTSYGYTF
TRBV2	NA	NA	TRBJ2-7	TGTGCCAGCAGAGCAGACACATCCTACGAGCAGTACTTC	CASRADTSYEQYF
TRBV19	NA	TRBD1	TRBJ2-2	TGTGCCAGTAGTAGAGACAGGGTCAACACCGGGGAGCTGTTTTTT	CASSRDRVNTGELFF
TRBV7-8	NA	NA	TRBJ1-2	TGTGCCAGCAGCCTCTGGGAGATGGGGGCGGGCGGCTACACCTTC	CASSLWEMGAGGYTF
TRBV29-1	NA	NA	TRBJ1-5	TGCAGCGTTTGGCAGGGCCCGGATCAGCCCCAGCATTTT	CSVWQGPDQPQHF
TRBV11-2	NA	NA	TRBJ2-5	TGTGCCAGCAGCTCCTTCGATCGCGCGGGGTGGGAGACCCAGTACTTC	CASSSFDRAGWETQYF
TRBV29-1	NA	NA	TRBJ1-3	TGCAGCGTTCGGGTCCTCTCTGGAAACACCATATATTTT	CSVRVLSGNTIYF
TRBV5-1	NA	TRBD1	TRBJ2-7	TGCGCCAGCAGCTTGGCCGGACAGGGATTCATCTACGAGCAGTACTTC	CASSLAGQGFIYEQYF
TRBV19	few	TRBD1	TRBJ1-5	TGTGCCAGTAGTGTCGGGACAGGGAGGGAGAATCAGCCCCAGCATTTT	CASSVGTGRENQPQHF
TRBV15	once	TRBD1	TRBJ1-5	TGTGCCACCAGCAGAGAACGGGACAGGGGATTCCAGCCCCAGCATTTT	CATSRERDRGFQPQHF
TRBV7-8	NA	NA	TRBJ2-7	TGTGCCAGCAGCTTAGTCGCGGCGGGCGAGCAGTACTTC	CASSLVAAGEQYF
TRBV2	NA	NA	TRBJ1-5	TGTGCCAGCAGCGTCGGGATTAGCAATCAGCCCCAGCATTTT	CASSVGISNQPQHF
TRBV19	few	TRBD1	TRBJ1-5	TGTGCCAGTAGTCAAACAGGGGGCGGGCAGCCCCAGCATTTT	CASSQTGGGQPQHF
TRBV4-3	NA	TRBD1	TRBJ2-1	TGCGCCAGCAGCCCCCGGACAGGTTTCCATGAGCAGTTCTTC	CASSPRTGFHEQFF
TRBV10-3	NA	NA	TRBJ2-5	TGTGCCATCAGCCCAGGGGATTGGGAGACCCAGTACTTC	CAISPGDWETQYF
TRBV28	once	NA	TRBJ2-2	TGTGCCAGCAGTTCTCGGACTATGAACACCGGGGAGCTGTTTTTT	CASSSRTMNTGELFF
TRBV6-5	NA	NA	TRBJ1-2	TGTGCCAGCAGGGAGCCACAGGGATCTAACTATGGCTACACCTTC	CASREPQGSNYGYTF
TRBV19	NA	TRBD2	TRBJ2-2	TGTGCCAGTAGTTCGACTAGCGACACCGGGGAGCTGTTTTTT	CASSSTSDTGELFF
TRBV5-4	NA	TRBD1	TRBJ1-2	TGTGCCAGCAGCTTAGACAGGGTCCTATGGGATGGCTACACCTTC	CASSLDRVLWDGYTF
TRBV5-1	NA	TRBD2	TRBJ2-3	TGCGCCAGCAGCTTGGGATGGACTAGCGCCGTTACCTCGCCAGATACGCAGTATTTT	CASSLGWTSAVTSPDTQYF